This TCR beta chain was sequenced during a study of shared clonotypes between healthy human individuals. Participating donors were healthy, HIV-negative adults free of recent acute infections or vaccinations. Study conclusions and caveats: A handful of donors had roughly 5% of their naive CD4 clonotypes in common.

How the authors handled the data: Filtering differed since immunoSEQ provided only junctions, with no quality scores. Clones were sequenced by immunoSEQ multiplex PCR, and TCRdb holds only the in-frame ones, with some missing. V, J and clone size are taken as reported in that table, and D and trimming were inferred from the DNA itself. The sample has over 2 million clones; 85% to 95% are singletons. In regard to this clone: Its specificity is unknown. Other nucleotide sequences from this sample produce the same CDR3.

This CDR3 has 13 residues. Germline CDR1 reads MGHDK; CDR2 reads SYGVNS. V was trimmed by 3 bases and J by 4 bases, leaving 4 bases between them. Source material: naive CD4+ T cells sorted from blood. Noted subset: CD45RA+ positively selected. J is TRBJ1-6 and V is TRBV25-1; D unresolved. The clonotype originates from a man between 18 and 29 years old in good health. CDR3 sequence reads: CASSEGYNSPLHF. DNA of the CDR3: TGTGCCAGCAGTGAGGGATATAATTCACCCCTCCACTTT.